These T cell receptor beta chains were read from a single sample in a study of CD8 T cells in Susac syndrome. TCRdb redid the calling of the immunoSEQ multiplex PCR reads with MiXCR, one entry per CDR3 protein. The top ten clones hold 0.1% to 0.12% of a sample with fewer than 200,000 distinct CDR3 sequences, roughly 92% of them seen once. The material sequenced was CD4+ T cells from PBMCs. The source of these receptors is a human donor with Susac syndrome. Each CDR3 is given with its conserved first and last residue. D genes are given only for firm matches. Size values are once, few and many counts, or a class for expanded clones, and some rows have none.

clone_size: NA
j_call: TRBJ1-6
v_call: TRBV3-1
d_call: NA
cdr3_nt: TGTGCCAGCAGCCAAGATGGGAGGGGGTTTAATTCACCCCTCCACTTT
cdr3_aa: CASSQDGRGFNSPLHF

clone_size: NA
j_call: TRBJ1-4
v_call: TRBV25-1
d_call: TRBD1
cdr3_nt: TGTGCCAGCAGTGACCTTAGGACAGGGGGCGAAAAACTGTTTTTT
cdr3_aa: CASSDLRTGGEKLFF

clone_size: NA
j_call: TRBJ2-7
v_call: TRBV7-9
d_call: TRBD2
cdr3_nt: TGTGCCAGCAGCTTCCGGACTAGCGGGGGGGCGATCGAGCAGTACTTC
cdr3_aa: CASSFRTSGGAIEQYF

clone_size: NA
j_call: TRBJ2-7
v_call: TRBV12-3/TRBV12-4
d_call: TRBD1
cdr3_nt: TGTGCCAGCAGTCAGAACAGGGGGCGCTCCGAGCAGTACTTC
cdr3_aa: CASSQNRGRSEQYF

clone_size: NA
j_call: TRBJ2-5
v_call: TRBV5-6
d_call: NA
cdr3_nt: TGTGCCAGCAGCTTCGAGGGACGCATCCAAGAGACCCAGTACTTC
cdr3_aa: CASSFEGRIQETQYF

clone_size: once
j_call: TRBJ1-2
v_call: TRBV3-1
d_call: NA
cdr3_nt: TGTGCCAGCAGCCAAGAGCCCCAACGGGTTATCTATGGCTACACCTTC
cdr3_aa: CASSQEPQRVIYGYTF

clone_size: NA
j_call: TRBJ1-1
v_call: TRBV15
d_call: NA
cdr3_nt: TGTGCCACCAGCCGGGGGGTGCACACTGAAGCTTTCTTT
cdr3_aa: CATSRGVHTEAFF

clone_size: NA
j_call: TRBJ2-3
v_call: TRBV19
d_call: NA
cdr3_nt: TGTGCCAGTAGTTCCGGGAGAGATACGCAGTATTTT
cdr3_aa: CASSSGRDTQYF

clone_size: NA
j_call: TRBJ2-1
v_call: TRBV7-2
d_call: NA
cdr3_nt: TGTGCCAGCAGCCGACAGGTAATAAACAACAATGAGCAGTTCTTC
cdr3_aa: CASSRQVINNNEQFF

clone_size: NA
j_call: TRBJ2-7
v_call: TRBV4-3
d_call: TRBD2
cdr3_nt: TGCGCCAGCAGCCAGGGACTCACTAGCGGGGGGATCTACGAGCAGTACTTC
cdr3_aa: CASSQGLTSGGIYEQYF

clone_size: once
j_call: TRBJ1-2
v_call: TRBV15
d_call: NA
cdr3_nt: TGTGCCACCAGCAGAGGAATTGACAGTCGCGAAGGCTACACCTTC
cdr3_aa: CATSRGIDSREGYTF